Listed below are T cell receptor beta chains from one sample, sequenced in a study of CD4 T cells in relation to SARS-CoV-2 and coronaviruses. Here immunoSEQ multiplex PCR was the method, and the copy in TCRdb shows in-frame clones only, minus some. The data hold about 43,000 clones, with over 75% observed a single time. These receptors' targets are unknown. The sequenced sample consisted of naive CD4+ T cells from PBMCs, cultured in vitro. The receptors originated from an adult with COVID-19. The CDR3 runs from the conserved cysteine through the conserved F or W. D genes are given only for firm matches. The size entry is marked missing in some rows and otherwise reads once, few, many or a size class.

D | J | V | size | DNA | CDR3
. | TRBJ2-1 | TRBV6-1 | . | TGTGCCAGCAGTGAAGCACCGCTAGCCATTGAGCAGTTCTTC | CASSEAPLAIEQFF
. | TRBJ1-3 | TRBV28 | . | TGTGCCAGCAGTACCACAGTAATCCGCCCCTCTGGAAACACCATATATTTT | CASSTTVIRPSGNTIYF
. | TRBJ1-4 | TRBV21-1 | . | TGTGCCAGCAGCAAAAGTTGGACAGATCAGACTGAAAAACTGTTTTTT | CASSKSWTDQTEKLFF
. | TRBJ2-3 | TRBV9 | . | TGTGCCAGCAGCGTCGAGAATCCTAGCACAGATACGCAGTATTTT | CASSVENPSTDTQYF
. | TRBJ2-5 | TRBV27 | few | TGTGCCAGCAGTCCGTCTGGTGCGGAGACCCAGTACTTC | CASSPSGAETQYF
. | TRBJ2-7 | TRBV28 | . | TGTGCCAGCAGTTTAACAACTGGGGGCTTTACCTACGAGCAGTACTTC | CASSLTTGGFTYEQYF
TRBD1 | TRBJ1-6 | TRBV30 | . | TGTGCCTGGAGTCCGGGACAGGGCGATAACGGATCACCCCTCCACTTT | CAWSPGQGDNGSPLHF
. | TRBJ1-5 | TRBV14 | . | TGTGCCAGCAGCCAAGGGTACCAGCCCCAGCATTTT | CASSQGYQPQHF
. | TRBJ1-6 | TRBV28 | . | TGTGCCAGCAGTCCCCGGGGGCGTTATTCACCCCTCCACTTT | CASSPRGRYSPLHF
TRBD2 | TRBJ2-2 | TRBV9 | few | TGTGCCAGCAGCGTACAAACTAGCGGGAGAGATGTCGGGGAGCTGTTTTTT | CASSVQTSGRDVGELFF
. | TRBJ2-5 | TRBV3-1/TRBV3-2 | . | TGTGCCAGCAGCTGGGGGCAGAGCCTCCCGGGGGAGACCCAGTACTTC | CASSWGQSLPGETQYF
. | TRBJ2-5 | TRBV6-2/TRBV6-3 | few | TGTGCCAGCAGCCGTGCACCGGAGGTGGAGACCCAGTACTTC | CASSRAPEVETQYF
. | TRBJ1-2 | TRBV9 | . | TGTGCCAGCAGAGCCGGGACCCTTCTAGGCTACACCTTC | CASRAGTLLGYTF
. | TRBJ2-1 | TRBV7-7 | . | TGTGCTAGCAGCTTAGCTCATTCAGGGCCCAGCTCCTACAATGAGCAGTTCTTC | CASSLAHSGPSSYNEQFF
TRBD1 | TRBJ1-2 | TRBV27 | . | TGTGCCAGCAGTTACGACAGGGGTTATGGCTACACCTTC | CASSYDRGYGYTF
. | TRBJ2-1 | TRBV4-2 | few | TGTGCCAGCAGCCAAGTCCGGGGGAATACAATCCCTGAGCAGTTCTTC | CASSQVRGNTIPEQFF
TRBD1 | TRBJ1-5 | TRBV6-5 | few | TGTGCCAGCAGCCCGACAGGGTTGGGTAATCAGCCCCAGCATTTT | CASSPTGLGNQPQHF
. | TRBJ2-5 | TRBV30 | . | TGTGCCTGGAGTCAGGGGAACCAAGAGACCCAGTACTTC | CAWSQGNQETQYF
TRBD1 | TRBJ2-3 | TRBV19 | . | TGTGCCAGCCGAAGACAGGGTTGGGGCACAGATACGCAGTATTTT | CASRRQGWGTDTQYF
. | TRBJ2-5 | TRBV7-9 | . | TGTGCCAGCAGCTTTACCGAAGTAGGGGTGACCCAGTACTTC | CASSFTEVGVTQYF
. | TRBJ2-5 | TRBV7-2 | . | TGTGCCAGCAGCTTAAGGGGGACCCAGTACTTC | CASSLRGTQYF
. | TRBJ2-3 | TRBV7-2 | . | TGTGCCAGCAGCTATGACTACTTCTTAGTGGATACGCAGTATTTT | CASSYDYFLVDTQYF
. | TRBJ2-3 | TRBV3-1/TRBV3-2 | . | TGTGCCAGCAGCCTTAGCACAGATACGCAGTATTTT | CASSLSTDTQYF
TRBD1 | TRBJ1-2 | TRBV7-2 | few | TGTGCCAGCAGCCGGGACAGCTATGGCTACACCTTC | CASSRDSYGYTF
. | TRBJ2-7 | TRBV5-4 | . | TGTGCCAGCAGCTCGAGCGGTACTAGCTCCTACGAGCAGTACTTC | CASSSSGTSSYEQYF
. | TRBJ2-3 | TRBV7-2 | . | TGTGCCAGCAGTCCGGGACTCAGCACAGATACGCAGTATTTT | CASSPGLSTDTQYF
TRBD2 | TRBJ2-3 | TRBV4-1 | . | TGCGCCAGCAGCCACCTAGCGGGGAGGACAGATACGCAGTATTTT | CASSHLAGRTDTQYF
TRBD2 | TRBJ2-1 | TRBV7-3 | . | TGTGCCAGCAGCATAATAGGGACTACTGGACTAGCGGGAGGTTCCTACAATGAGCAGTTCTTC | CASSIIGTTGLAGGSYNEQFF
TRBD2 | TRBJ2-5 | TRBV9 | . | TGTGCCAGCAGCCCCCAAGGACTAGCGGGAGTTGAGACCCAGTACTTC | CASSPQGLAGVETQYF
. | TRBJ2-1 | TRBV5-8 | . | TGTGCCAGCCCCTTTGGTAGGGCTATTTACAATGAGCAGTTCTTC | CASPFGRAIYNEQFF
TRBD2 | TRBJ2-1 | TRBV14 | . | TGTGCCAGCGGACTAGCGACCGGCGATGAGCAGTTCTTC | CASGLATGDEQFF
TRBD2 | TRBJ2-1 | TRBV15 | . | TGTGCCACCAGCAGGGGTAAACCGCTAGCGGGAGATGGGAATGAGCAGTTCTTC | CATSRGKPLAGDGNEQFF
. | TRBJ2-3 | TRBV28 | . | TGTGCCAGCAGTCCCCCCCAGGGGAGCACAGATACGCAGTATTTT | CASSPPQGSTDTQYF
. | TRBJ2-3 | TRBV4-1 | . | TGCGCCAGCAGCCAATGGACCCGGCCGGGAACTGCTGATACGCAGTATTTT | CASSQWTRPGTADTQYF
TRBD2 | TRBJ2-3 | TRBV5-4 | . | TGTGCCAGCAGCCCCGGGACTAGCGGCACAGATACGCAGTATTTT | CASSPGTSGTDTQYF
TRBD2 | TRBJ2-3 | TRBV3-1/TRBV3-2 | . | TGTGCCAGCAGCCAAGATACCGGGAGGGATACGCAGTATTTT | CASSQDTGRDTQYF
. | TRBJ2-3 | TRBV6-5 | . | TGTGCCAGCAGTTACTCGGGGGACCCCGGGGATACGCAGTATTTT | CASSYSGDPGDTQYF
. | TRBJ2-7 | TRBV28 | . | TGTGCCAGCAAAACCAGCGGGTACGAGCAGTACTTC | CASKTSGYEQYF
TRBD1 | TRBJ1-2 | TRBV9 | . | TGTGCCAGCAGCGATCAGGGGGCTAGCTATGGCTACACCTTC | CASSDQGASYGYTF
TRBD2 | TRBJ2-1 | TRBV19 | . | TGTGCCAGTAGTACTCAATGGACTAGCCAAGTACGGGATGAGCAGTTCTTC | CASSTQWTSQVRDEQFF
TRBD2 | TRBJ2-1 | TRBV24-1 | few | TGTGCCACCAGTGATTGGACTAGCGGGAGCTCCTACAATGAGCAGTTCTTC | CATSDWTSGSSYNEQFF
. | TRBJ2-7 | TRBV5-1 | . | TGCGCCAGCTCGGGGGATTGGTACGAGCAGTACTTC | CASSGDWYEQYF
TRBD2 | TRBJ2-3 | TRBV6-1 | . | TGTGCCAGCAGTGAACCTCTAGAGGCGGGGGGAGTCACAGATACGCAGTATTTT | CASSEPLEAGGVTDTQYF
. | TRBJ1-5 | TRBV18 | . | TGTGCCAGCTCGCCGCGGGCAGGAACCAATCAGCCCCAGCATTTT | CASSPRAGTNQPQHF
TRBD1 | TRBJ2-7 | TRBV30 | . | TGTGCCTGGGATCCGGGACAGGGGGCCCGGGAGCAGTACTTC | CAWDPGQGAREQYF
. | TRBJ2-1 | TRBV4-1 | . | TGCGCCAGCAGCCACCCCCCGGGGTCCTACAATGAGCAGTTCTTC | CASSHPPGSYNEQFF
TRBD2 | TRBJ2-1 | TRBV7-6 | . | TGTGCCAGCAGCCACCGGACTAGCGGGAGTGAAGTCAGTGAGCAGTTCTTC | CASSHRTSGSEVSEQFF
. | TRBJ2-1 | TRBV28 | . | TGTGCCAGCAGCCCTCTCTATGAGCAGTTCTTC | CASSPLYEQFF
. | TRBJ1-2 | TRBV9 | . | TGTGCCAGCAGCGTAGGGCCAGGAACGACCAATTTTAACTATGGCTACACCTTC | CASSVGPGTTNFNYGYTF
TRBD2 | TRBJ2-3 | TRBV28 | . | TGTGCCACCCTGACTAGCGTAGCAGATACGCAGTATTTT | CATLTSVADTQYF
TRBD2 | TRBJ2-1 | TRBV10-3 | . | TGTGCCATCAGTGACCAAAGCGGGAGCTCCTACAATGAGCAGTTCTTC | CAISDQSGSSYNEQFF
TRBD1 | TRBJ2-5 | TRBV18 | . | TGTGCCAGCTCAGCCGGGACAGCAGAAGAGACCCAGTACTTC | CASSAGTAEETQYF
TRBD1 | TRBJ1-1 | TRBV5-1 | . | TGCGCCAGCGGACAGGGAATGAACACTGAAGCTTTCTTT | CASGQGMNTEAFF
. | TRBJ1-2 | TRBV21-1 | once | TGTGCCAGCAGCCCCATCCAAGGCGCCGCTGGCTATGGCTACACCTTC | CASSPIQGAAGYGYTF